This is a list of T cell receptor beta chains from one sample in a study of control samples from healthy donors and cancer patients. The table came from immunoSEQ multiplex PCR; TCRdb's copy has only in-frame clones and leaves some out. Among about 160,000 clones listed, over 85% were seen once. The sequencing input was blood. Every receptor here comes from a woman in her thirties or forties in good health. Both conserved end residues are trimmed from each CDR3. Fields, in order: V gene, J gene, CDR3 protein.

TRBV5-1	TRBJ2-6	ASSLALDSGANVLT
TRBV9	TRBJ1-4	ASSGQGWTNEKLF
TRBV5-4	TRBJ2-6	ASSLGSGQSRAGANVLT
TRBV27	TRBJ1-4	ASRRHRDIDEKLF
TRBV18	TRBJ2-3	ASSPRGREGTQY
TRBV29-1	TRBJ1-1	SVNSLNTEAF
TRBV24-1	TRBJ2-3	ATSAGLNTDTQY
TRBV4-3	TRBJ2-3	ASSQEPSGGTTDTQY
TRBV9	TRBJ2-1	ASSAWGTGGYNEQF
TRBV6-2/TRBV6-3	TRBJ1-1	ASSYVEGNLMNTEAF
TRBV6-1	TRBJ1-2	ASSDRHLGNYGYT
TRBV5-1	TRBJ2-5	ASSLDSRERLAGGPERETQY
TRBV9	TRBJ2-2	ASSVHSGSGELF
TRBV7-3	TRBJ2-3	ASSSILAGGPDTQY
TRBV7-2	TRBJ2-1	ASSFVAGNGYEQF
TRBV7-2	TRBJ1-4	ASSSLGTLNEKLF
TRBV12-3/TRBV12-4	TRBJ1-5	ASSLGQPQH
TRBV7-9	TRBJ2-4	ASSSRQTKNIQY
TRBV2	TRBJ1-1	ASNREATEAF
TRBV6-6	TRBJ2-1	ASSQGTRGGYNEQF
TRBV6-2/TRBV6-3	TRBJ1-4	ASSPQGASNEKLF
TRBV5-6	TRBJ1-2	ASSLGAGADYGYT
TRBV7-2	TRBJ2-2	ASSLASSLASTGELF
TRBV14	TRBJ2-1	ASSQVWGQQF
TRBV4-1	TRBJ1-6	ASSQDLTDFRALH
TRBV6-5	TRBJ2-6	ASRTRSSGANVLT
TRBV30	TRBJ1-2	AWKRQGAYGYT
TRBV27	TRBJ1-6	ASRISNRGYSPLH
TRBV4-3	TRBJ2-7	ASSQDIQGGSYEQY
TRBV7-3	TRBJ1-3	ASSRDKPGNTIY
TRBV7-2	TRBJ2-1	ASSLYFRVRVNNEQF
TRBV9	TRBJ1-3	ASSVEGENTIY
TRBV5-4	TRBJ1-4	ASSPQRGASVEKLF
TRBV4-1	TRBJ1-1	ASSHIRDRGNTEAF
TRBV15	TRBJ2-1	ATSGGLETSWNEQF
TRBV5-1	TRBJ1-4	ASSLGGQLTVGEKLF
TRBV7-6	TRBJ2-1	ASSLNQGVSYNEQF
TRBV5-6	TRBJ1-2	ASRMGVSGYT
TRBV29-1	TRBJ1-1	SVGSRGNTEAF
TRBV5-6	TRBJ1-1	ASSLDRGNTEAF
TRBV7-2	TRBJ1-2	ASSLEVGGYT
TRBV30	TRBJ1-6	AWTPGRRNSPLH
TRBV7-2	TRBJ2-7	ASSFGGSRSYEQY
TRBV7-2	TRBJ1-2	ASSVYRGYADGYT
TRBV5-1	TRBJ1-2	ASSWGEENYGYT
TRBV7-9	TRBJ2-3	ASSLFLNTDTQY
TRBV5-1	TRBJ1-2	ASSLIDTPGYT
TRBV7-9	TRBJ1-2	ASSPGGGYGYT
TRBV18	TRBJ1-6	ASSPPSGQGNSPLH
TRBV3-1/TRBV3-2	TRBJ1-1	ASSQDRVNTEAF
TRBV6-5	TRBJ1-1	ASSSDRTTEAF
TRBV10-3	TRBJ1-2	AISEGDHGYT
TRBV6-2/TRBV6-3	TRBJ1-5	ASSMDRNNQPQH
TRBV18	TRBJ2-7	ASSPPRGYEQY
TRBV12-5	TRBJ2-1	ASGTLREGEQF
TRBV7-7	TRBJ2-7	ASSPGTADEQY
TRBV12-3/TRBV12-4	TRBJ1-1	ASTIRDRGRKN
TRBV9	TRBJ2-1	ASSVKGVGYNEQF
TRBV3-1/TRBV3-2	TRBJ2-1	ASSPRAGTEQF